This T cell receptor (beta chain) was sequenced in a study of post-analysis software for immune sequencing data (dated by TCRdb to 2015 to 2017). Regarding the research as a whole: The recorded disease courses included relapsing-remitting, secondary progressive and progressive-relapsing multiple sclerosis, and some patients had no subtype annotation. Patient repertoires were compared against roughly 11 previously published healthy control repertoires from donors aged 6 to 25 years. A subset of samples was prepared in parallel using single-end sample barcoding, then pooled and co-amplified after Illumina adapter ligation. Findings and caveats that apply to the study as a whole: Direct clustering with F measure showed strong co-clustering of samples prepared in the same batch, prompting a batch-effect correction. The multiple sclerosis patient group was slightly younger than the control group. Significantly higher frequencies in patients than in controls were found for a few TRBV segments, including TRBV5-6, TRBV5-1 and TRBV20-1. Multiple sclerosis patients had significantly lower normalized Chao1 diversity than controls, a result that suggests substantial peripheral T-cell clonal expansion.

To demonstrate the VDJtools post-analysis software, TCR beta repertoires were profiled from the peripheral blood of more than 10 young patients with multiple sclerosis. The multiple sclerosis patients were children and adolescents ranging in age from roughly 6 to 15 years. The table lists this clonotype with a few counts. No cognate antigen has been identified for it. Per-base quality was not reported, and no clone a single base away is much larger than it. For this chain, trimming is 7 bases at the V end and 9 bases at the J end, and the number of junction bases without a gene match is 14. From the germline V gene (reference sequence), CDR1 is MNHNY and CDR2 is SVGAGI. Including the terminal cysteine and phenylalanine, the CDR3 comprises 15 residues. Kept here is only the CDR3 DNA, which spans 45 bases and is read in frame from base 1. Libraries were constructed by PCR. Sequencing was carried out with an Illumina HiSeq 2500. To reduce PCR and sequencing biases, unique molecular identifiers were built into the TCR beta cDNA libraries. Every 1 to 10 million input T cells yielded approximately 500,000 cDNA molecules, meaning each molecule approximated one T cell. The patient libraries were prepared and sequenced using the same protocol as the earlier healthy control dataset. Within a given batch, samples were prepared together, multiplexed and sequenced on the same HiSeq lane. Per the authors' processing: Raw barcoded reads were processed with MIGEC, and single-read molecular identifier groups were discarded before consensus assembly and CDR3 extraction. VDJtools was used for post-analysis of the clonotype tables, with diversity normalized by down-sampling every dataset to the smallest sample size. In repertoire overlap clustering, CDR3 amino acid sequences, but not nucleotide sequences, were matched to correct batch-related cross-sample contamination. TCRdb reprocessing: public reads trimmed at Q25 with fastp, clones called with MiXCR, in-frame beta chains kept. Entries that share a CDR3 protein sequence are merged under the most common genes and DNA. TCRdb's processing, not the authors' own work, is the source of the V and J calls. This sample lists about 430,000 distinct CDR3 sequences; about 40% were detected once. Less than 8% of the sample is in the top ten clones.

The chain is assembled from TRBV6-6 and TRBJ2-1, with TRBD2 matching 8 junction bases. This TCR was sampled from a girl aged 2 to 10 with multiple sclerosis. Input material: blood. The CDR3 region: CASTGGEGWRTEQFF. The sequenced DNA: TGTGCCAGCACGGGAGGGGAAGGGTGGAGGACTGAGCAGTTCTTC.